Listed here are 3 T cell receptor beta chains from one sample, sequenced in a study of identical twins. TCRdb recomputed calls from the 5' RACE reads with MiXCR, one row per CDR3 protein. The data hold approximately 500,000 distinct CDR3 sequences, with 24% observed a single time. This sample also appeared in a second study, on T cells expressing NK-cell markers.

Material: CD4+ T cells sorted from blood. All receptors derive from a woman under 30 in good health.

Details on this clonotype: Being one base from a much bigger clone, this may be a read error. The genes are TRBV7-2 and TRBJ2-1, with unresolved D. Germline V gives CDR1 SGHTA, CDR2 FQGNSA. The CDR3 is 15 residues long. For the CDR3, the DNA is TGTGCCAGCAGCTTTGACTTGAGCTCCTACAATGGGCAGTTCTTC. Translating gives CASSFDLSSYNGQFF.

The chain combines TRBV5-1 with TRBJ2-5, with TRBD2 matching over 7 bases. The CDR3 totals 18 residues. Unmatched junction bases numbered 20, after V lost 5 bases and J lost 4 bases. CDR1 and CDR2 from the germline V gene are SGHRS and YFSETQ. The CDR3: CASRLGGVAKAERETQYF. The CDR3 nucleotides read TGCGCCAGCAGACTGGGGGGGGTGGCAAAAGCCGAACGAGAGACCCAGTACTTC.

This clonotype was observed a handful of times. The V gene is TRBV4-2, the J gene TRBJ2-2; 13 nucleotides agree with TRBD2. J lost 7 bases, V lost 6 bases, and 5 bases had no gene match. This CDR3 is built from 15 residues. Looked up from germline, CDR1 is LGHNA and CDR2 is YNFKEQ. CDR3: CASRGLAGIGGELFF. In DNA form, the CDR3 reads TGTGCCAGCAGGGGACTAGCGGGAATAGGCGGGGAGCTGTTTTTT.